A selection of T cell receptor beta chains follows, all from one sample in a study of cytomegalovirus exposure and HLA in healthy donors. This table comes from immunoSEQ multiplex PCR, and its TCRdb copy is limited to in-frame clones, with some not included. The sample yields fewer than 200,000 clones, more than 80% seen once. The source material was PBMCs. These TCRs come from a woman younger than 30 in good health and CMV-seropositive. Each CDR3 is given with its conserved first and last residue. Each record gives: V gene, J gene, D gene, clone size, CDR3 DNA, CDR3 protein. D genes are given only for firm matches. Not all rows give a size; the values are once, few, many and, for expanded clones, a class.

V: TRBV28; J: TRBJ1-5; D: NA; size: NA; DNA: TGTGCCAGCAGCTTTTCGGGAAACAATCAGCCCCAGCATTTT; CDR3: CASSFSGNNQPQHF
V: TRBV2; J: TRBJ2-6; D: NA; size: NA; DNA: TGTGCCAGCAGTAAACTTCGACAGAGCTCTGGGGCCAACGTCCTGACTTTC; CDR3: CASSKLRQSSGANVLTF
V: TRBV4-2; J: TRBJ1-1; D: NA; size: NA; DNA: TGTGCCAGCAGCCAAGGTCAAGCGAGGAACACTGAAGCTTTCTTT; CDR3: CASSQGQARNTEAFF
V: TRBV9; J: TRBJ2-7; D: NA; size: once; DNA: TGTGCCAGCAGCGTAGCCGCGACAGGGACTTTGGGCGAGCAGTACTTC; CDR3: CASSVAATGTLGEQYF
V: TRBV6-1; J: TRBJ2-6; D: TRBD2; size: NA; DNA: TGTGCCAGCAGTGCGGGGGGAACTGGGGCCAACGTCCTGACTTTC; CDR3: CASSAGGTGANVLTF
V: TRBV4-3; J: TRBJ2-2; D: TRBD2; size: NA; DNA: TGCGCCAGCTCGACTAGCGGGAGCAATGGGGAGCTGTTTTTT; CDR3: CASSTSGSNGELFF
V: TRBV4-1; J: TRBJ2-7; D: NA; size: NA; DNA: TGCGCCAGCAGCCAAGTTCGGGGCGAGCAGTACTTC; CDR3: CASSQVRGEQYF
V: TRBV27; J: TRBJ2-2; D: TRBD2; size: few; DNA: TGTGCCAGCAGACCTAGCGGGACAGTGACCGGGGAGCTGTTTTTT; CDR3: CASRPSGTVTGELFF
V: TRBV6-6; J: TRBJ2-7; D: NA; size: NA; DNA: TGTGCCAGCAGTTACTTTCGGGGGATATCCTACGAGCAGTACTTC; CDR3: CASSYFRGISYEQYF
V: TRBV4-3; J: TRBJ1-4; D: NA; size: NA; DNA: TGCGCCAGCAGGGGGGCTTCTAATGAAAAACTGTTTTTT; CDR3: CASRGASNEKLFF
V: TRBV9; J: TRBJ2-3; D: TRBD2; size: NA; DNA: TGTGCCAGCAGCGTAGAATTAGCGGGAGCCGGCACAGATACGCAGTATTTT; CDR3: CASSVELAGAGTDTQYF
V: TRBV30; J: TRBJ1-2; D: NA; size: NA; DNA: TGTGCCTGGAGTAGGGACACCAGCTATGGCTACACCTTC; CDR3: CAWSRDTSYGYTF
V: TRBV7-9; J: TRBJ1-2; D: NA; size: NA; DNA: TGTGCCAGCAGCCGTCCGACACTGAACTATGGCTACACCTTC; CDR3: CASSRPTLNYGYTF
V: TRBV7-2; J: TRBJ2-7; D: TRBD2; size: NA; DNA: TGTGCCAGCAGCGAGGGGACTAGCGGGTCCTACGAGCAGTACTTC; CDR3: CASSEGTSGSYEQYF
V: TRBV5-1; J: TRBJ2-2; D: NA; size: NA; DNA: TGCGCCAGCAGCCAGCAGGGAGGCAACACCGGGGAGCTGTTTTTT; CDR3: CASSQQGGNTGELFF
V: TRBV27; J: TRBJ2-1; D: NA; size: NA; DNA: TGTGCCAGCAGTTATGGGCCGATTAATTACAATGAGCAGTTCTTC; CDR3: CASSYGPINYNEQFF
V: TRBV11-1; J: TRBJ2-1; D: NA; size: NA; DNA: TGTGCCAGCAGCCCCGGCGGGGCCCTCGGTTCCGGTGAGCAGTTCTTC; CDR3: CASSPGGALGSGEQFF
V: TRBV2; J: TRBJ2-5; D: NA; size: NA; DNA: TGTGCCAGCAGTGGACAGCAAGAGACCCAGTACTTC; CDR3: CASSGQQETQYF
V: TRBV5-6; J: TRBJ2-4; D: TRBD2; size: NA; DNA: TGTGCCAGCAGCTTGGCCCTAGCGGGGCAAAACATTCAGTACTTC; CDR3: CASSLALAGQNIQYF
V: TRBV6-5; J: TRBJ2-3; D: TRBD1; size: NA; DNA: TGTGCCAGCAGACCCGCCGGGACAGGCACAGATACGCAGTATTTT; CDR3: CASRPAGTGTDTQYF
V: TRBV5-1; J: TRBJ2-1; D: TRBD2; size: NA; DNA: TGCGCCAGCAGCCCGTTCCGGGAGGGAACCTCTCTCTACAATGAGCAGTTCTTC; CDR3: CASSPFREGTSLYNEQFF
V: TRBV30; J: TRBJ2-3; D: TRBD2; size: NA; DNA: TGTGCCTGCACCGGGAGGGGCCGGACAGATACGCAGTATTTT; CDR3: CACTGRGRTDTQYF
V: TRBV28; J: TRBJ2-7; D: TRBD2; size: NA; DNA: TGTGCCAGCAGCTCACTAGCGGGAGGGCGGCACGAGCAGTACTTC; CDR3: CASSSLAGGRHEQYF
V: TRBV7-8; J: TRBJ2-5; D: TRBD2; size: once; DNA: TGTGCCAGCAGTCTAGGGCTAGCGGGGGGGCCGGTGCAGGGAGAGACCCAGTACTTC; CDR3: CASSLGLAGGPVQGETQYF
V: TRBV7-2; J: TRBJ2-3; D: TRBD2; size: NA; DNA: TGTGCCAGCAGCTTATGGGACGGGGGGGGCACAGATACGCAGTATTTT; CDR3: CASSLWDGGGTDTQYF
V: TRBV4-2; J: TRBJ2-1; D: TRBD2; size: NA; DNA: TGTGCCAGCAGTGGCGGGGGCTACAATGAGCAGTTCTTC; CDR3: CASSGGGYNEQFF
V: TRBV28; J: TRBJ2-3; D: NA; size: NA; DNA: TGTGCCAGCAATACAATAGGGACATTTAGCACAGATACGCAGTATTTT; CDR3: CASNTIGTFSTDTQYF
V: TRBV7-2; J: TRBJ2-1; D: TRBD2; size: NA; DNA: TGTGCCAGCAGCTTCAAGGGGGTTACTAGCGGGAGGCTCTACAATGAGCAGTTCTTC; CDR3: CASSFKGVTSGRLYNEQFF
V: TRBV27; J: TRBJ2-7; D: NA; size: NA; DNA: TGTGCCATTCCGGAGCTCCCCGACAGAACCTACGAGCAGTACTTC; CDR3: CAIPELPDRTYEQYF